This T cell receptor (beta chain) was observed in a study of blood T cell repertoires in COVID-19. Study in general: Acute-phase and convalescent COVID-19 samples originated in the United States, Italy and Spain.

The table came from immunoSEQ multiplex PCR; TCRdb's copy has only in-frame clones and leaves some out. The sample has about 280,000 clones, approximately 85% seen once. Researchers sorted participants into cohorts using their self-reported clinical history. Recovery among Cohort 3 donors was established by two negative PCRs, clearance, or symptom resolution. Germline loops: CDR1 SGHTA, CDR2 FQGNSA. V was clipped by 5 bases and J by 2 bases, with 13 bases between them. This CDR3 is built from 15 residues. The chain has TRBV7-2 and TRBJ2-1; D possibly corresponds to TRBD2 (6 bases). Sequenced input: PBMCs or T cells enriched from blood (not recorded which). The TCR originated in a woman between 25 and 40 years old who had recovered from COVID-19. The CDR3 bases are TGTGCCAGCAGCCTTAGCGGAATTCCCTACAATGAGCAGTTCTTC. Translation gives CASSLSGIPYNEQFF.